Listed here is a single TCR beta chain. TCRdb passed the RT-PCR reads through MiXCR, listing each CDR3 protein once. The data hold about 960,000 distinct CDR3 sequences, with over 15% observed a single time. The data stem from a study of patients and donors after allogeneic stem cell transplantation. The CDR3 is 12 residues long. CDR1 is MNHEY and CDR2 is SVGEGT in the germline V gene. V lost 6 bases and J lost 9, with 15 bases in between. The origin of this receptor is a human donor who was either an allogeneic HSCT recipient or a stem cell or donor lymphocyte infusion donor (not recorded which). It is not recorded whose cells these are; they may come from a transplant donor. The sequencing input was blood, either unsorted or a sorted T cell fraction (not recorded which). V usage is TRBV6-2 or TRBV6-3 and J usage is TRBJ2-7; D unclear. In DNA, the CDR3 is TGTGCCAGCAGCCTTCGCAGGCTGCCGCAGTACTTC. Amino acid sequence: CASSLRRLPQYF.